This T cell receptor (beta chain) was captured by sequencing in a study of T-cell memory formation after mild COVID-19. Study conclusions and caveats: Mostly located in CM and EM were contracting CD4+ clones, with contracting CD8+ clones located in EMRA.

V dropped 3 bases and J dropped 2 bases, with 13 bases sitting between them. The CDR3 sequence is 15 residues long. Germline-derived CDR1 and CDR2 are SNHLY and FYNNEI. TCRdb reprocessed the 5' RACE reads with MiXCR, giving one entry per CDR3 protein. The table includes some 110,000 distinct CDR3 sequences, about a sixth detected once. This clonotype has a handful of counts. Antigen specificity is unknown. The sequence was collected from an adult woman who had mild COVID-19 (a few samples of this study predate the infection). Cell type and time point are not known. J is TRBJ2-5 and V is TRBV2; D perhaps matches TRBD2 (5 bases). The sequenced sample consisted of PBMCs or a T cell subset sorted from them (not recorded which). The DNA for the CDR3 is TGTGCCAGCAGTGACCGGCGGGTAGTTCAAGAGACCCAGTACTTC. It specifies CASSDRRVVQETQYF.